These T cell receptor beta chains were read from a single sample in a study of beta chain features in type 1 diabetes. Sequencing was performed with immunoSEQ multiplex PCR; in TCRdb, only in-frame clones are kept and a portion is missing. The sample includes about 160,000 clones, roughly 9% of them seen just once. Sequencing used central memory CD4+ T cells from blood. All receptors come from a woman aged 25 to 39 with type 1 diabetes. The CDR3 runs from the conserved cysteine through the conserved F or W. D genes are given only for firm matches. For some rows the clone size is stated as once, few or many, or as a class when expanded; others skip it.

D gene: TRBD2
J gene: TRBJ2-3
V gene: TRBV4-1
clone size: .
CDR3 DNA: TGCGCCAGCAGCCAAGATAACAGCGGGAGAGGGGATACGCAGTATTTT
CDR3 protein: CASSQDNSGRGDTQYF

D gene: .
J gene: TRBJ2-7
V gene: TRBV30
clone size: few
CDR3 DNA: TGTGCCTGGAGCGGAGGGGCTTACGAGCAGTACTTC
CDR3 protein: CAWSGGAYEQYF

D gene: .
J gene: TRBJ2-2
V gene: TRBV28
clone size: few
CDR3 DNA: TGTGCCAGCAGCCCCGTTCCTGAAGTAGTAGCCGGGGAGCTGTTTTTT
CDR3 protein: CASSPVPEVVAGELFF

D gene: TRBD2
J gene: TRBJ2-7
V gene: TRBV4-1
clone size: few
CDR3 DNA: TGCGCCAGCAGCCAAGATCGAAGGACTAGCGGGTACGAGCAGTACTTC
CDR3 protein: CASSQDRRTSGYEQYF

D gene: .
J gene: TRBJ1-2
V gene: TRBV11-2
clone size: .
CDR3 DNA: TGTGCCAGCAGCTTAACGGGGGGAGCTAACTATGGCTACACCTTC
CDR3 protein: CASSLTGGANYGYTF

D gene: .
J gene: TRBJ2-1
V gene: TRBV5-1
clone size: .
CDR3 DNA: TGCGCCAGCAGCTTGGGAGGGTTTGAGCAGTTCTTC
CDR3 protein: CASSLGGFEQFF

D gene: TRBD1
J gene: TRBJ2-2
V gene: TRBV6-5
clone size: few
CDR3 DNA: TGTGCCAGCAGTTTACAGGGGGCGGACACCGGGGAGCTGTTTTTT
CDR3 protein: CASSLQGADTGELFF

D gene: .
J gene: TRBJ1-3
V gene: TRBV30
clone size: once
CDR3 DNA: TGTGCCTGGAACAACCAGGGCCGAGACACCATATATTTT
CDR3 protein: CAWNNQGRDTIYF

D gene: .
J gene: TRBJ1-1
V gene: TRBV6-5
clone size: .
CDR3 DNA: TGTGCCAGCAGTCCTGACACCACTGAAGCTTTCTTT
CDR3 protein: CASSPDTTEAFF

D gene: .
J gene: TRBJ1-2
V gene: TRBV6-5
clone size: .
CDR3 DNA: TGTGCCAGCCACGATCCGGATCCGGGACAAGAAGGCTACACCTTC
CDR3 protein: CASHDPDPGQEGYTF

D gene: TRBD1
J gene: TRBJ1-5
V gene: TRBV30
clone size: .
CDR3 DNA: TGTGCCGCCAAGGACAGGGGGCGCGGGGATCAGCCCCAGCATTTT
CDR3 protein: CAAKDRGRGDQPQHF

D gene: .
J gene: TRBJ2-1
V gene: TRBV27
clone size: .
CDR3 DNA: TGTGCCAGCAGTTTAATGTCGAGCTCCTACAATGAGCAGTTCTTC
CDR3 protein: CASSLMSSSYNEQFF

D gene: TRBD1
J gene: TRBJ2-2
V gene: TRBV29-1
clone size: .
CDR3 DNA: TGCAGCGTTGGACAGGGGGCGAACACCGGGGAGCTGTTTTTT
CDR3 protein: CSVGQGANTGELFF

D gene: .
J gene: TRBJ1-2
V gene: TRBV29-1
clone size: .
CDR3 DNA: TGCAGCGTTGGGGGGACAATACTTACCCCTAACTATGGCTACACCTTC
CDR3 protein: CSVGGTILTPNYGYTF

D gene: .
J gene: TRBJ1-4
V gene: TRBV5-1
clone size: few
CDR3 DNA: TGCGCCAGCAGAACCGACAGGTCCACAGAAAAACTGTTTTTT
CDR3 protein: CASRTDRSTEKLFF

D gene: TRBD2
J gene: TRBJ2-7
V gene: TRBV5-1
clone size: few
CDR3 DNA: TGCGCCAGCAGCCCTGGAGGGACTAGCGAGGCCCACGAGCAGTACTTC
CDR3 protein: CASSPGGTSEAHEQYF

D gene: TRBD2
J gene: TRBJ2-5
V gene: TRBV11-2
clone size: .
CDR3 DNA: TGTGCCAGCAGCTTTGATGGGAGGGTAGGAGAGACCCAGTACTTC
CDR3 protein: CASSFDGRVGETQYF

D gene: .
J gene: TRBJ1-1
V gene: TRBV18
clone size: few
CDR3 DNA: TGTGCCAGCTCACCGCAGGGGTCCCAAATGAACACTGAAGCTTTCTTT
CDR3 protein: CASSPQGSQMNTEAFF

D gene: .
J gene: TRBJ2-2
V gene: TRBV2
clone size: few
CDR3 DNA: TGTGCCAGCCAGGGGGACAGCGGGACCGGGGAGCTGTTTTTT
CDR3 protein: CASQGDSGTGELFF

D gene: .
J gene: TRBJ2-7
V gene: TRBV14
clone size: few
CDR3 DNA: TGTGCCAGCAGCCAAGAACTGAGGGCTTCCTACGAGCAGTACTTC
CDR3 protein: CASSQELRASYEQYF

D gene: .
J gene: TRBJ1-5
V gene: TRBV29-1
clone size: .
CDR3 DNA: TGCAGCGTTGGGACAGACGGTGCCAATCAGCCCCAGCATTTT
CDR3 protein: CSVGTDGANQPQHF

D gene: TRBD1
J gene: TRBJ2-7
V gene: TRBV5-1
clone size: .
CDR3 DNA: TGCGCCAGCAGCTCACAACCGGGACAGGGGTCGAACGAGCAGTACTTC
CDR3 protein: CASSSQPGQGSNEQYF

D gene: TRBD1
J gene: TRBJ2-7
V gene: TRBV19
clone size: .
CDR3 DNA: TGTGCCAGTAGTGACCGACAGGGGGTCGAGCAGTACTTC
CDR3 protein: CASSDRQGVEQYF

D gene: TRBD2
J gene: TRBJ2-7
V gene: TRBV30
clone size: .
CDR3 DNA: TGTGCCTGTCACACTCTAACCGGGGGGTACGAGCAGTACTTC
CDR3 protein: CACHTLTGGYEQYF

D gene: .
J gene: TRBJ2-5
V gene: TRBV28
clone size: few
CDR3 DNA: TGTGCCAGCAGTTTAGAAGGGTTTCGGGGTCAAGAGGCTCAAGAGACCCAGTACTTC
CDR3 protein: CASSLEGFRGQEAQETQYF

D gene: TRBD1
J gene: TRBJ1-2
V gene: TRBV6-5
clone size: .
CDR3 DNA: TGTGCCAGCAGCCGGGACAGGTTTCGCTATGGCTACACCTTC
CDR3 protein: CASSRDRFRYGYTF

D gene: .
J gene: TRBJ2-2
V gene: TRBV10-3
clone size: .
CDR3 DNA: TGTGCCATCAGGGCCGCGGGAAACACCGGGGAGCTGTTTTTT
CDR3 protein: CAIRAAGNTGELFF

D gene: TRBD2
J gene: TRBJ2-1
V gene: TRBV11-2
clone size: few
CDR3 DNA: TGTGCCAGCAGCTTACGGGCTAGCGGGAGGACTGAGCAGTTCTTC
CDR3 protein: CASSLRASGRTEQFF

D gene: TRBD2
J gene: TRBJ2-1
V gene: TRBV7-3
clone size: few
CDR3 DNA: TGTGCCAGCAGCTATTACGGACTAGCGGGAGACAATGAGCAGTTCTTC
CDR3 protein: CASSYYGLAGDNEQFF

D gene: .
J gene: TRBJ2-1
V gene: TRBV11-2
clone size: .
CDR3 DNA: TGTGCCAGCAGTCCTCGGTCGGTCTCCTACAATGAGCAGTTCTTC
CDR3 protein: CASSPRSVSYNEQFF

D gene: TRBD2
J gene: TRBJ2-1
V gene: TRBV6-5
clone size: few
CDR3 DNA: TGTGCCAGCAGTTGGACTAGCGGGATTTCCAATGAGCAGTTCTTC
CDR3 protein: CASSWTSGISNEQFF

D gene: TRBD1
J gene: TRBJ2-2
V gene: TRBV28
clone size: .
CDR3 DNA: TGTGCCAGCAGTCAGACAGGGTTGAAATCGGACGGGGAGCTGTTTTTT
CDR3 protein: CASSQTGLKSDGELFF